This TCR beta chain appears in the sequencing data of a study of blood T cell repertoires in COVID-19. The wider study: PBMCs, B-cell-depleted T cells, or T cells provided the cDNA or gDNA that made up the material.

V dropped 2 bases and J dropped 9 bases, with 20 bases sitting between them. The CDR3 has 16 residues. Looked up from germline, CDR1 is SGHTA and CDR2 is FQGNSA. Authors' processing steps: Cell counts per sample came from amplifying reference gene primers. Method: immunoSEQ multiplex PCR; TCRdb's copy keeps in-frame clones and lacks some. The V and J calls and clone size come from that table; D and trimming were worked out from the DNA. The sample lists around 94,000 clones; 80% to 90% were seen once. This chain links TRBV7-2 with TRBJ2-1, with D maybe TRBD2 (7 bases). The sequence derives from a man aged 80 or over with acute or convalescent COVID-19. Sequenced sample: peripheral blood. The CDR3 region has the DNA TGTGCCAGCAGCTTAAACGGACCTGGGGGGGGCAGTGAGCAGTTCTTC. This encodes CASSLNGPGGGSEQFF. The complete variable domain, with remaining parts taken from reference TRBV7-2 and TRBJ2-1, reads GAGVSQSPSNKVTEKGKDVELRCDPISGHTALYWYRQSLGQGLEFLIYFQGNSAPDKSGLPSDRFSAERTGGSVSTLTIQRTQQEDSAVYLCASSLNGPGGGSEQFFGPGTRLTVL.